The 19 T cell receptor beta chains below come from one sample, sequenced in a study of graft-versus-host responses after intestinal transplantation. The repertoire was sequenced with immunoSEQ multiplex PCR; TCRdb's copy has only in-frame clones and lacks some. Here the sample spans tens of thousands of clones, about 45% being singletons. Stimulators, some 200,000 irradiated and violet-dye-labeled cells, were plated with some 200,000 CFSE-labeled responder cells. The specimen comprised alloreactive CD8+ T cells from a mixed lymphocyte reaction culture, sampled before transplantation. Specified subset: CFSE-low proliferating T cells sorted from roughly six-day pre-transplant mixed lymphocyte reaction (GvH or HvG direction). These receptor sequences come from a human patient who was an organ donor for intestinal transplantation.

This chain connects TRBV21-1 to TRBJ1-2; the table calls TRBD1, which could not be checked here. TRBV21-1 is tagged as a pseudogene. The CDR3 sequence is 19 residues long. The CDR3 nucleotides are TGTGCCAGCAGCAAATTTCCGCAGTTTAAGACAGGGGTGAACTATGGCTACACCTTC. Protein sequence: CASSKFPQFKTGVNYGYTF.

In regard to this clone: The junction departs from germline at one end; a sequencing error may be responsible. The J gene is TRBJ2-7, the V gene TRBV7-9; no firm D call. This CDR3 contains 13 residues. The germline V gene encodes CDR1 SEHNR and CDR2 FQNEAQ (reference sequence). The CDR3 DNA reads as TGCGCCAGCAGCCAAGTGGGCAGCTACGAGCAGTACTTC. Translation gives CASSQVGSYEQYF.

The chain couples TRBV12-5 to TRBJ2-7, with D unresolved. The length of the CDR3 is 15 residues. Trimming stripped 2 bases from V and 0 bases from J, with 11 bases between. Germline V gene lookup returns CDR1 LGHNT and CDR2 FRNRAP. DNA of the CDR3: TGTGCTAGTGGTTTGTCCCGCAAAAGCTCCTACGAGCAGTACTTC. Translation: CASGLSRKSSYEQYF. Using reference TRBV12-5 and TRBJ2-7 for the parts outside the CDR3, the full variable domain is DARVTQTPRHKVTEMGQEVTMRCQPILGHNTVFWYRQTMMQGLELLAYFRNRAPLDDSGMPKDRFSAEMPDATLATLKIQPSEPRDSAVYFCASGLSRKSSYEQYFGPGTRLTVT.

The CDR3 sequence: CASSGYGQFFNYGYTF. The CDR3 DNA reads TGTGCCAGCAGCGGATATGGACAGTTTTTTAACTATGGCTACACCTTC. The gene calls are TRBV9 and TRBJ1-2; a possible D gene is TRBD1 (6 bases). This CDR3 is 16 amino acids long. Trimming removed 3 bases at V and 1 base at J, with 16 bases between. Germline V gene data show CDR1 as SGDLS and CDR2 as YYNGEE. The entire variable domain, with the rest obtained from reference TRBV9 and TRBJ1-2, is as follows: DSGVTQTPKHLITATGQRVTLRCSPRSGDLSVYWYQQSLDQGLQFLIQYYNGEERAKGNILERFSAQQFPDLHSELNLSSLELGDSALYFCASSGYGQFFNYGYTFGSGTRLTVV.

In this sample, this clone turned up a few times. This chain links TRBV10-3 with TRBJ2-1; D not certain. CDR3 length: 16 amino acids. Germline-derived CDR1 and CDR2 are ENHRY and SYGVKD. Deletions cut 2 bases from V and 4 bases from J, with 15 bases between. For the CDR3, the DNA is TGTGCCATCAGTGAGCCCTCGGATGGAGTTTACAATGAGCAGTTCTTC. As protein: CAISEPSDGVYNEQFF.

A word on this clone: One end of the junction varies from germline; a read error may be responsible. V usage is TRBV7-7 and J usage is TRBJ1-3; D is possibly TRBD1 (5 bases). The CDR3 runs 16 residues. Germline loops: CDR1 SSHAT, CDR2 FNYEAQ (reference sequence). As DNA, the CDR3 is TGTGCTAGCAGTTATTTAGGGGCTAGCTCTGGAAACACCATATATTTT. It encodes CASSYLGASSGNTIYF.

This clone occurred a few times. This chain joins TRBV29-1 and TRBJ2-7; TRBD1 aligns across 9 bases. The CDR3 extends over 15 amino acids. The trim removed 2 bases at V and 3 bases at J, leaving 8 bases unmatched. Germline V lookup: CDR1 SQVTM, CDR2 ANQGSEA. The CDR3 DNA sequence: TGCAGCGTTGAATATTCGGGGACAGGGCACTACGAGCAGTACTTC. Translation: CSVEYSGTGHYEQYF.

This chain uses TRBV4-1 with TRBJ1-1, with D possibly being TRBD1 (5 bases). The CDR3 spans 14 residues. Per germline, CDR1 MGHRA and CDR2 YSYEKL. Deletions cut 9 bases from V and 0 bases from J, with 14 bases between. CDR3 in amino acids: CASSPGILNTEAFF. In nucleotides, the CDR3 is TGCGCCAGTTCTCCAGGGATATTGAACACTGAAGCTTTCTTT.

Within the sample, this clone is medium-sized. This rearrangement joins TRBV28 to TRBJ2-7, with a weak D call TRBD1 (6 bases). This CDR3 is built from 14 residues. CDR1 is MDHEN, CDR2 SYDVKM, per germline. Trimming took 2 bases from V and 1 from J, leaving 9 bases between them. The CDR3 protein is CASSLITGSYEQYF. The DNA for the CDR3 is TGTGCCAGCAGTTTAATCACAGGGTCCTACGAGCAGTACTTC.

This chain uses TRBV6-5 with TRBJ1-5; D is uncertain. The CDR3 extends over 14 amino acids. The V gene's germline CDR1 is MNHEY and CDR2 SVGAGI. Trimming left V 0 bases short and J 1 base short, with 4 bases between. The CDR3 DNA reads as TGTGCCAGCAGTTACTCAGGGAGCAATCAGCCCCAGCATTTT. As protein: CASSYSGSNQPQHF.

The V gene is TRBV5-1, the J gene TRBJ2-1; D is unresolved. This CDR3 contains 12 residues. V dropped 4 bases and J dropped 4 bases, with 6 bases sitting between them. CDR1 and CDR2 (germline): SGHRS, YFSETQ. The chain's CDR3 is CASSAYYNEQFF. The CDR3 DNA reads as TGCGCCAGCAGCGCTTATTACAATGAGCAGTTCTTC.

V gene TRBV29-1 combines with J gene TRBJ1-2; D perhaps matches TRBD1 (6 bases). This CDR3 is 13 amino acids long. The germline V and J ends were trimmed by 4 bases and 2 bases, with 11 bases remaining between them. From germline, CDR1 is SQVTM and CDR2 ANQGSEA. DNA of the CDR3: TGCAGCGTTGGAGGACAGATCAACTATGGCTACACCTTC. This sequence encodes CSVGGQINYGYTF.

The table lists this clone with a few counts. The chain carries TRBV4-2 and TRBJ2-7, with 7 positions matching TRBD2. The CDR3 runs 14 residues. V lost 1 base to trimming and J lost 0 bases; unmatched junction nucleotides: 0. Per the germline V gene, CDR1 is LGHNA and CDR2 is YNFKEQ. DNA of the CDR3: TGTGCCAGCAGCCAAGCGGGAGGCTCCTACGAGCAGTACTTC. The encoded protein is CASSQAGGSYEQYF.

The genes are TRBV5-6 and TRBJ2-5; no clear D gene. Trimming shortened V by 3 bases and J by 3 bases, and 15 bases separated the two germline ends. CDR3 size: 15 residues. The V gene's germline CDR1 is SGHDT and CDR2 YYEEEE. Here the CDR3 reads CASSSDMGIEETQYF. CDR3 in DNA: TGTGCCAGCAGCTCTGACATGGGGATAGAAGAGACCCAGTACTTC.

The rearrangement joins TRBV5-1 to TRBJ2-7; TRBD1 agrees at 7 bases. Per the germline V gene, CDR1 is SGHRS and CDR2 is YFSETQ. Trimming cost V 2 bases and J 5 bases; bases outside gene matches: 4. CDR3 length: 13 amino acids. This chain's CDR3 is CASSFNRGHEQYF. CDR3 nucleotides: TGCGCCAGCAGCTTTAACAGGGGACACGAGCAGTACTTC. Variable domain in full (rest from reference TRBV5-1 and TRBJ2-7): KAGVTQTPRYLIKTRGQQVTLSCSPISGHRSVSWYQQTPGQGLQFLFEYFSETQRNKGNFPGRFSGRQFSNSRSEMNVSTLELGDSALYLCASSFNRGHEQYFGPGTRLTVT.

The chain uses TRBV18 and TRBJ2-5; D ambiguous. The CDR3 is made up of 14 amino acids. Trimming removed 1 base from V and 3 bases from J, with 9 bases in between. Germline CDR1 is KGHSH and CDR2 is LQKENI. This CDR3 is CASSPLNRKETQYF. CDR3 in DNA: TGTGCCAGCTCACCACTGAACAGAAAAGAGACCCAGTACTTC.

V and J are TRBV4-3 and TRBJ1-1; D is possibly TRBD1 (5 bases). The germline V gene encodes CDR1 LGHNA and CDR2 YSLEER. V lost 1 base and J 8 bases, leaving 14 bases between the germline ends. The CDR3 spans 14 residues. In nucleotides, the CDR3 is TGCGCCAGCAGCCAAGTCGGGGGGACGGGGGAAGCTTTCTTT. Its protein is CASSQVGGTGEAFF.

The rearrangement joins TRBV9 to TRBJ2-3, with 12 bases that match TRBD2. V dropped 3 bases and J dropped 4; count of bases not matched to a gene: 0. The CDR3 length is 14 residues. CDR1 is SGDLS, CDR2 YYNGEE, per germline. Here the CDR3 reads CASSASGRADTQYF. In nucleotides, the CDR3 is TGTGCCAGCAGCGCTAGCGGGAGGGCAGATACGCAGTATTTT.

This chain links TRBV7-3 with TRBJ2-1; D unclear. CDR1 SGHTA and CDR2 FQGTGA come from the germline V gene. CDR3 length: 11 residues. V lost 2 bases and J 11 bases, leaving 7 bases between the germline ends. CDR3 amino acids: CASSLVWKQFF. The CDR3 DNA reads TGTGCCAGCAGCTTAGTTTGGAAGCAGTTCTTC.